These 2 T cell receptor beta chains came from one sample sequenced in a study of early T cells in non-severe SARS-CoV-2 infection. TCRdb independently ran MiXCR on the 5' RACE reads; one entry per CDR3 protein. The table has roughly 100,000 distinct CDR3 sequences, 13% seen once. Material for sequencing was whole blood. The origin of the receptors is an adult who was a healthcare worker with PCR-confirmed SARS-CoV-2 infection or an uninfected control (not recorded which).

This clonotype showed up just once. Compared with germline, one end of the junction differs, possibly owing to a read error. The gene calls are TRBV6-6 and TRBJ1-2; tentative D call: TRBD1 (5 bases). Germline loops: CDR1 MNHNY, CDR2 SVGAGI (reference sequence). The CDR3 is made up of 14 amino acids. CDR3 region: CASSYPGTNYGYSF. The CDR3, as DNA: TGTGCCAGCAGTTACCCAGGGACCAACTATGGCTACTCCTTC.

This clonotype was detected ten times or more. The chain uses TRBV7-8 and TRBJ2-5; D is unclear. Germline CDR1 SGHVS, CDR2 FQNEAQ. Between the trimmed V and J ends, which lost 2 bases and 6 bases, there was a span of 10 bases. The CDR3 totals 13 residues. As DNA, the CDR3 is TGTGCCAGCAGCTTAAGAGAGCGTAAGACCCAGTACTTC. Amino acid sequence: CASSLRERKTQYF.